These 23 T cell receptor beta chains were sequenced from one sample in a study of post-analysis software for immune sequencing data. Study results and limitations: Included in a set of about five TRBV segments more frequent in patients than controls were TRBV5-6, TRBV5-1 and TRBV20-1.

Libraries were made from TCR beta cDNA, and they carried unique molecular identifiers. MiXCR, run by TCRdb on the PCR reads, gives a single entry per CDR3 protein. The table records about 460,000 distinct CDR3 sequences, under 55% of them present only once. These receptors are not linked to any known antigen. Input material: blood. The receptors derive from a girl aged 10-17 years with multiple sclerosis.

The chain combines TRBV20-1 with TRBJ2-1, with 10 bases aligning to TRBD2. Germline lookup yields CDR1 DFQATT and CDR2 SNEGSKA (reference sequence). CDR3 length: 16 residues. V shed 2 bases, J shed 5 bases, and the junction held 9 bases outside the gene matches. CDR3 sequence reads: CSARPPLAGADNEQFF. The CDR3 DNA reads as TGCAGTGCTAGACCTCCTCTAGCGGGAGCTGACAATGAGCAGTTCTTC.

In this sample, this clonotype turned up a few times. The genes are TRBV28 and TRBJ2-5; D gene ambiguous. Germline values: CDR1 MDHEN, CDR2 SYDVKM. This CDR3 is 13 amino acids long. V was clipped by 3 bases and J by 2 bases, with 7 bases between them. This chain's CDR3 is CASSLQEQETQYF. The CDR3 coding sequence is TGTGCCAGCAGTTTGCAGGAGCAAGAGACCCAGTACTTC.

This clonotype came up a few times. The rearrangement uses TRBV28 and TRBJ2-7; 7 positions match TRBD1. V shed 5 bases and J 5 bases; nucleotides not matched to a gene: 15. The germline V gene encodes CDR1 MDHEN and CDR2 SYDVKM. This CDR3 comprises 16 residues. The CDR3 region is CASSPQARGFEDEQYF. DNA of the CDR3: TGTGCCAGCAGTCCCCAAGCCAGGGGGTTCGAAGACGAGCAGTACTTC.

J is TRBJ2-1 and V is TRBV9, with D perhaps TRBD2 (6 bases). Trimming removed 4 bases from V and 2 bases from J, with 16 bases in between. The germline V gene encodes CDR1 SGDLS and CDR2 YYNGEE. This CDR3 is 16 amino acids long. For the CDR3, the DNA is TGTGCCAGCAGCCCCCCAGCGGGCCCCACCTACAATGAGCAGTTCTTC. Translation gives CASSPPAGPTYNEQFF.

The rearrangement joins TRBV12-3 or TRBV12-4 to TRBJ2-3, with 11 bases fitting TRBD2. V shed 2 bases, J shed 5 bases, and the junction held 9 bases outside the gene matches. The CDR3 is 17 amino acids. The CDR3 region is CASSLRPTSGRGDTQYF. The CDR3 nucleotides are TGTGCCAGCAGTTTAAGGCCCACTAGCGGGAGAGGAGATACGCAGTATTTT.

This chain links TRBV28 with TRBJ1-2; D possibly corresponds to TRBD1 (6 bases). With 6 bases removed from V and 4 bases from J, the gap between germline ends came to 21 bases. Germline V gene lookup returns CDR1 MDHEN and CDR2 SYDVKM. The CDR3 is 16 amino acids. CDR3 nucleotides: TGTGCCAGCAGCCTGGACAGAAACCCCGGTGGCTATGGCTACACCTTC. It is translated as CASSLDRNPGGYGYTF.

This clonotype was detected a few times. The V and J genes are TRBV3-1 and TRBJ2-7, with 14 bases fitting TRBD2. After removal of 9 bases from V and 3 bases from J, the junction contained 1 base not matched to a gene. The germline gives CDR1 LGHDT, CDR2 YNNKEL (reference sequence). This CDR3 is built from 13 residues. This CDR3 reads CASGTSGSYEQYF. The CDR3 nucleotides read TGTGCCAGTGGGACTAGCGGGAGCTACGAGCAGTACTTC.

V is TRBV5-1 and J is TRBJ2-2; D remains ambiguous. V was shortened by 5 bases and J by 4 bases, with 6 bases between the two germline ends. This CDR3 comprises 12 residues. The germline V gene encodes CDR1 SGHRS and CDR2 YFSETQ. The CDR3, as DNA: TGCGCCAGCAGTGGCGGCACCGGGGAGCTGTTTTTT. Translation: CASSGGTGELFF. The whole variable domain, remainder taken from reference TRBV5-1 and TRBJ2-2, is KAGVTQTPRYLIKTRGQQVTLSCSPISGHRSVSWYQQTPGQGLQFLFEYFSETQRNKGNFPGRFSGRQFSNSRSEMNVSTLELGDSALYLCASSGGTGELFFGEGSRLTVL.

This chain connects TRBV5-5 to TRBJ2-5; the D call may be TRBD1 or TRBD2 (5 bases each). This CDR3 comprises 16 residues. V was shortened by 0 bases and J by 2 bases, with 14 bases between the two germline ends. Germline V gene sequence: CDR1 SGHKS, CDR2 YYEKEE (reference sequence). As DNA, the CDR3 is TGTGCCAGCAGCTTGGAATTGGGGGATCCACAAGAGACCCAGTACTTC. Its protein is CASSLELGDPQETQYF.

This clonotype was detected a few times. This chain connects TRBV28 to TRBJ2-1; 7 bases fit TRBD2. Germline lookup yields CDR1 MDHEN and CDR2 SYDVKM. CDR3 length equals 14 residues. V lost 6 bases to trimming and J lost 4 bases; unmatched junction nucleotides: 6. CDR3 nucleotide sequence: TGTGCCAGCAGGGGGACTATCCCTTACAATGAGCAGTTCTTC. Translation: CASRGTIPYNEQFF.

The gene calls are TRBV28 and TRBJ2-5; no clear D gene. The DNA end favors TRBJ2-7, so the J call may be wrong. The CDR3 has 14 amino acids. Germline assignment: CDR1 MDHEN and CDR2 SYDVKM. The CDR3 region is CASSLGQLPYEQYF. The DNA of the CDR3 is TGTGCCAGCAGTCTAGGCCAGCTGCCCTACGAGCAGTACTTC.

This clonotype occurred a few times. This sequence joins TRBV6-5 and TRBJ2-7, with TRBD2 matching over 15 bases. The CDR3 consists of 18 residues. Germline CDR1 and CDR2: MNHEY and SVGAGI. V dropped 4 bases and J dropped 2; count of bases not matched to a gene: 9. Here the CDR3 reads CASSSGTSGRSLAYEQYF. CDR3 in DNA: TGTGCCAGCAGTTCCGGGACTAGCGGGAGGTCCCTCGCCTACGAGCAGTACTTC.

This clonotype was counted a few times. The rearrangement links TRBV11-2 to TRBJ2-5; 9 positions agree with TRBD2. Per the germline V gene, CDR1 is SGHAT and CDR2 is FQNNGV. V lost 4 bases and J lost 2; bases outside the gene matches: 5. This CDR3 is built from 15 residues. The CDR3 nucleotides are TGTGCCAGCAGCTCCTTAGCGGGAGTGCAAGAGACCCAGTACTTC. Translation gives CASSSLAGVQETQYF.

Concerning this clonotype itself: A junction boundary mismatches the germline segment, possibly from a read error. The CDR3 nucleotides are TGCAGCGTTGAGCGGCGGGAGGGTTACAGTGAGCAGTTCTTC. The encoded protein is CSVERREGYSEQFF. The chain is built from TRBV29-1 and TRBJ2-7, with TRBD2 matching 9 bases. The DNA matches TRBJ2-1 better at its end, which makes the J call doubtful. From germline, CDR1 is SQVTM and CDR2 ANQGSEA. This CDR3 region has 14 residues.

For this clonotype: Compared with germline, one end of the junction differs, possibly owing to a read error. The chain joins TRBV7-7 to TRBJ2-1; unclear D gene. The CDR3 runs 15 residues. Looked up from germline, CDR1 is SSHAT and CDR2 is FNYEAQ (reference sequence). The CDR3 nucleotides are TGTGCTAGCAGCTTAACCACGAGCTCCTACAATGAGCAGTTCTTC. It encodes CASSLTTSSYNEQFF.

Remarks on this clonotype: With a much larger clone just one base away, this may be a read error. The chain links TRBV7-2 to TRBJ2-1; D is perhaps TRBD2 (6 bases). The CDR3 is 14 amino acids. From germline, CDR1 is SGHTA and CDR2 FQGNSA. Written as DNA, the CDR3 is TGTGCCGGCAGCGGACGGGAGAGGAACAATGAGCAGTTCTTC. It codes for CAGSGRERNNEQFF.

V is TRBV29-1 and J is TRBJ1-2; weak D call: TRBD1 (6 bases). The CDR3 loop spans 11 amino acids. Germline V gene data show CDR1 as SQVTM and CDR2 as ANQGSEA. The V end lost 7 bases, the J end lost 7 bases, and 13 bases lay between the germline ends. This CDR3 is CSARTAFGYTF. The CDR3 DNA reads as TGCAGCGCCCGGACAGCGTTTGGCTACACCTTC.

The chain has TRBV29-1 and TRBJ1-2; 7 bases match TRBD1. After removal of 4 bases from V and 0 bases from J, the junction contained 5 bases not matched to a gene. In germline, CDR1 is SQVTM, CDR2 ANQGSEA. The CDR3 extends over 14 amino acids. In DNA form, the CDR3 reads TGCAGCGTTGTGTTCGACAGGGCTAACTATGGCTACACCTTC. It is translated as CSVVFDRANYGYTF. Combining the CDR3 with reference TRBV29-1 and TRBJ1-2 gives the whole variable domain SAVISQKPSRDICQRGTSLTIQCQVDSQVTMMFWYRQQPGQSLTLIATANQGSEATYESGFVIDKFPISRPNLTFSTLTVSNMSPEDSSIYLCSVVFDRANYGYTFGSGTRLTVV.

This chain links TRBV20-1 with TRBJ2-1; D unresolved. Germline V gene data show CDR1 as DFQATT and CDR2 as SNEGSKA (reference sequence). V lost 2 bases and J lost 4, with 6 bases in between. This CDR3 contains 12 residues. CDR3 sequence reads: CSARSGYNEQFF. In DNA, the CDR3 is TGCAGTGCTAGATCCGGGTACAATGAGCAGTTCTTC.

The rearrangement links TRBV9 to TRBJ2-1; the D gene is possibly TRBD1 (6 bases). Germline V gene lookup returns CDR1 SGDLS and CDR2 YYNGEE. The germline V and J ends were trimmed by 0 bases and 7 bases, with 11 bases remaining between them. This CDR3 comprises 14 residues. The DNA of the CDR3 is TGTGCCAGCAGCGTAGGGCAGGGGTTGAATGAGCAGTTCTTC. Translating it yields CASSVGQGLNEQFF.

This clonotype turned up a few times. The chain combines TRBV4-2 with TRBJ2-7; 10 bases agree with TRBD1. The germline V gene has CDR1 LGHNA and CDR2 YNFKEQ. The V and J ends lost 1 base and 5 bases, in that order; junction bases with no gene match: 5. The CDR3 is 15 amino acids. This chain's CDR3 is CASSQATGGLNEQYF. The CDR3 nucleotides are TGTGCCAGCAGCCAAGCGACAGGGGGCCTGAACGAGCAGTACTTC.

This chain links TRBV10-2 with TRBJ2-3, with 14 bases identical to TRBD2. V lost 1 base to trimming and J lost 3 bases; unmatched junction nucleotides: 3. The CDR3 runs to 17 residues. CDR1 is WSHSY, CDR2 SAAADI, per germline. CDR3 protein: CASSELTSGRATDTQYF. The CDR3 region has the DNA TGCGCCAGCAGTGAGTTGACTAGCGGGAGGGCGACAGATACGCAGTATTTT.

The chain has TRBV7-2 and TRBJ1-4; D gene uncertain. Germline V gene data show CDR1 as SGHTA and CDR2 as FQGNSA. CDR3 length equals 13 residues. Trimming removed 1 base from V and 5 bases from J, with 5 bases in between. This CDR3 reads CASSLVLNEKLFF. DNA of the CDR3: TGTGCCAGCAGCTTAGTGTTAAATGAAAAACTGTTTTTT.